This TCR beta chain is drawn from a study of read filtering for tumor transcriptome and immune sequencing. Across the whole study: DNase treatment preceded whole-transcriptome library preparation. TCR-mapped reads were about 3.5 to 10.27 million with IR-seq versus about 85 to 1273 with RNA-seq.

The germline V gene has CDR1 SGHRS and CDR2 YFSETQ. This CDR3 has 14 amino acids. V shed 7 bases and J shed 4 bases, with 16 bases lying between them. This clonotype was found many times. Its antigen is currently unknown. General study points: IR-seq captured clonotypes deeper and more reliably than RNA-seq. Approximately 80% of IR-seq clonotypes had one read, totaling around 3.4% of reads; RNA-seq: 74.6% and 44.6%.

This library used roughly 430 ng RNA and molecular barcoded adaptors spanning alpha/delta and beta/gamma chains. TCRdb fed the reads into MiXCR, producing one record per CDR3 protein. Of tens of thousands of distinct CDR3 sequences in the sample, around a fifth are singletons; the top ten hold approximately 10%. The sample taken for sequencing was a population of CD138-negative cells sorted from bone marrow. The chain joins TRBV5-1 to TRBJ2-3; D might be TRBD1 (5 bases). The TCR originated in a donor aged 40 or older with multiple myeloma. CDR3 DNA: TGCGCCAGCGGGAAGGGGAAAGGCGCAGATACGCAGTATTTT. Protein: CASGKGKGADTQYF.